The subject of this entry is one T cell receptor (beta chain). The PCR employed 60 Vbeta primers together with 13 Jbeta primers. Measured with immunoSEQ multiplex PCR; TCRdb has only the in-frame clones, and not every one. This sample lists 100,000 to 150,000 clones; its ten largest clones have about 2.5%. Unmatched junction bases numbered 11, after V lost 4 bases and J lost 7 bases. The CDR3 is 16 amino acids. The germline V gene has CDR1 SNHLY and CDR2 FYNNEI. The entry originates in a study of cytomegalovirus exposure and HLA in healthy donors. J is TRBJ2-1 and V is TRBV2, with 9 bases identical to TRBD2. The material sequenced was PBMCs. The sequence was obtained from a young man in good health and CMV-seronegative. The CDR3 is CASSGRTSVLWNEQFF. The CDR3 bases are TGTGCCAGCAGTGGAAGGACTAGCGTGTTGTGGAATGAGCAGTTCTTC.